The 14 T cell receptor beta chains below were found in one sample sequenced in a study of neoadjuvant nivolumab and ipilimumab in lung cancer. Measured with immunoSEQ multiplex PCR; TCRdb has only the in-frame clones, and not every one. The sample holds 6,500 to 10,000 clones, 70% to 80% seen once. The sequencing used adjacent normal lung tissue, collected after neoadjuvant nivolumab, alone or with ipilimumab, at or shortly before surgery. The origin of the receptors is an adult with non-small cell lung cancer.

The CDR3 is CSVLDRNGYEQYF. CDR3 nucleotide sequence: TGCAGCGTTCTGGACAGGAACGGGTACGAGCAGTACTTC. This chain links TRBV29-1 with TRBJ2-7; 7 nucleotides line up with TRBD1. Germline CDR1 SQVTM, CDR2 ANQGSEA. J lost 4 bases, V lost 5 bases, and 8 bases had no gene match. There are 13 residues in the CDR3.

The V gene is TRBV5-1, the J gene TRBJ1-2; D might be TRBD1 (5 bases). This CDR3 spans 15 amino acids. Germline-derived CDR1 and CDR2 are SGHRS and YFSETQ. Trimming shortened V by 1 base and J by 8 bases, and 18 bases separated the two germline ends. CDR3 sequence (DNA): TGCGCCAGCAGCTTGAGTTACCAGGGACTTAGGGGCTACACCTTC. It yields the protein CASSLSYQGLRGYTF.

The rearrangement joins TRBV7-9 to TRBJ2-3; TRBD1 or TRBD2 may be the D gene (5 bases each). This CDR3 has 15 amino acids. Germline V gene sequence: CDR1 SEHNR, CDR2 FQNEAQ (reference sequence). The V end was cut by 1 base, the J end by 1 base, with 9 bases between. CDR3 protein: CASSLGRGRTDTQYF. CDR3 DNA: TGTGCCAGCAGCTTAGGCCGGGGCCGCACAGATACGCAGTATTTT.

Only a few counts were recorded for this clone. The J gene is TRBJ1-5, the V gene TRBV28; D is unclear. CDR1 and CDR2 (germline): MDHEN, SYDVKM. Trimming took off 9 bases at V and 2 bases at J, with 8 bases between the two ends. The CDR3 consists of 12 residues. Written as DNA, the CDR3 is TGTGCCAGTCGAAAGGGCAATCAGCCCCAGCATTTT. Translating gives CASRKGNQPQHF. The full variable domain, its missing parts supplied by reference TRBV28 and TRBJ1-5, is DVKVTQSSRYLVKRTGEKVFLECVQDMDHENMFWYRQDPGLGLRLIYFSYDVKMKEKGDIPEGYSVSREKKERFSLILESASTNQTSMYLCASRKGNQPQHFGDGTRLSIL.

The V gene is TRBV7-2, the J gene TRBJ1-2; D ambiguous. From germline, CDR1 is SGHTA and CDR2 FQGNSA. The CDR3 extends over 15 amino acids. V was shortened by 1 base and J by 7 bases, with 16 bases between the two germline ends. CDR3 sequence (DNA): TGTGCCAGCAGCTTAGGACCAGGCGGCAGAGGTGGCTACACCTTC. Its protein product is CASSLGPGGRGGYTF.

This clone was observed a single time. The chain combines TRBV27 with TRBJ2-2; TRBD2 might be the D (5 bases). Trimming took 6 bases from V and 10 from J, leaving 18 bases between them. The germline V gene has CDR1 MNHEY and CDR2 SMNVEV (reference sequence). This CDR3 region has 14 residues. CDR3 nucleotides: TGTGCCAGCAGCCGCGGTCGGAGGTTAGAGGAGCTGTTTTTT. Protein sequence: CASSRGRRLEELFF.

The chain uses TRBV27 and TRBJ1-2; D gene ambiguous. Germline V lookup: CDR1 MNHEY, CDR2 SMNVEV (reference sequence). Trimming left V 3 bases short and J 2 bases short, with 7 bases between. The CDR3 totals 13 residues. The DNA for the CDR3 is TGTGCCAGCAGTTTCGTTTCAAACTATGGCTACACCTTC. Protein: CASSFVSNYGYTF.

Here the CDR3 reads CASSSNPSGPNTEAFF. The DNA of the CDR3 is TGCGCCAGCAGTTCAAACCCCTCGGGGCCCAACACTGAAGCTTTCTTT. J is TRBJ1-1 and V is TRBV10-2, with D maybe TRBD1 (5 bases). Germline values: CDR1 WSHSY, CDR2 SAAADI. V lost 5 bases, J lost 2 bases, and 18 bases lay in between. This CDR3 comprises 16 residues.

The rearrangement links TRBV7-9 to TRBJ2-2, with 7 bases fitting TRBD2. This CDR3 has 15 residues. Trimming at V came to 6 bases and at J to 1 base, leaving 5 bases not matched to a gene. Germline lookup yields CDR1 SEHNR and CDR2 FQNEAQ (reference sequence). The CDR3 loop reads CASSSSGWNTGELFF. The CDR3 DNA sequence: TGTGCCAGCAGTTCTAGCGGATGGAACACCGGGGAGCTGTTTTTT.

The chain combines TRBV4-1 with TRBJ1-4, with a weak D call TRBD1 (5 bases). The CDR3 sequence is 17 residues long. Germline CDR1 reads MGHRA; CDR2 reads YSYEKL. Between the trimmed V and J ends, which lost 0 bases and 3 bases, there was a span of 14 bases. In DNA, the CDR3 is TGCGCCAGCAGCCAAGATGTGGGGGGGTGGGCTAATGAAAAACTGTTTTTT. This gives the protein CASSQDVGGWANEKLFF.

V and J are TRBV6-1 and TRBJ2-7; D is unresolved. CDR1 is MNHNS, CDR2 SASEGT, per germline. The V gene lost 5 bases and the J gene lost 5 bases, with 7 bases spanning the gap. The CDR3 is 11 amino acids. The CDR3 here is CASSPVHEQYF. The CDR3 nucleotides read TGTGCCAGCAGTCCCGTTCACGAGCAGTACTTC.

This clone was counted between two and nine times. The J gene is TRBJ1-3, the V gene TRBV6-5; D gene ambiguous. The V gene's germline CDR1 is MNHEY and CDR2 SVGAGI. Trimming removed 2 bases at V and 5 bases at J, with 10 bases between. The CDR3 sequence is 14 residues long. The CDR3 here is CASSYDKLRNTIYF. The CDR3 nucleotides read TGTGCCAGCAGTTACGACAAACTGAGAAACACCATATATTTT.

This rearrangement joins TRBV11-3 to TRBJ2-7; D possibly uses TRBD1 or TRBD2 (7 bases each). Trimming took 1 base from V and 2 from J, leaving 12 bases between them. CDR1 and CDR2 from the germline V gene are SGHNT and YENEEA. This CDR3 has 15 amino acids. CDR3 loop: CASSLGSGGAYEQYF. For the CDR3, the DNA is TGTGCCAGCAGCTTAGGTTCAGGGGGGGCCTACGAGCAGTACTTC.

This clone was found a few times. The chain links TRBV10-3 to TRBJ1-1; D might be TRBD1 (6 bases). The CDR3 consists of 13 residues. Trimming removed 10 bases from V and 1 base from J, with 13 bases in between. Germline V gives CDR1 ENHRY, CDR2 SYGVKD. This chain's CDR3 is CATTGNSNTEAFF. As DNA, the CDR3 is TGTGCCACAACAGGGAATTCGAACACTGAAGCTTTCTTT.